This T cell receptor (beta chain) stems from a study of a mutant IDH1 vaccine in newly diagnosed glioma. Study information: Former treatment meant radiotherapy, temozolomide, or both; the majority had gotten both.

With regard to this clone: No antigen is known for it.

Sample time point: week 47, end of study. What each vaccine dose contained was 300 ug of mutant IDH1 20-mer peptide, accompanied by topical imiquimod. New astrocytomas of WHO grade 3 or 4 that were IDH1-mutant and ATRX-lost were found in the donors. V lost 1 base, J lost 0 bases, and 5 bases stayed unmatched. Per the germline V gene, CDR1 is LGHNA and CDR2 is YSLEER. This CDR3 has 17 amino acids. Data came from immunoSEQ multiplex PCR; TCRdb stores just in-frame clones and leaves some out. The sample consists of 30,000 to 35,000 clones, roughly nine tenths of them appearing once. Sequences were derived from PBMCs, sampled from a glioma patient whose treatment included an IDH1 peptide vaccine. The chain has TRBV4-3 and TRBJ2-1; 8 nucleotides align to TRBD2. The receptor was isolated from a man aged 40-55 years with glioma. The CDR3 loop reads CASSQVAGTSSYNEQFF. The CDR3 region has the DNA TGCGCCAGCAGCCAAGTGGCCGGGACTAGCTCCTACAATGAGCAGTTCTTC.